The entry that follows covers one TCR beta chain sequence. Its specificity is unknown. This sample is drawn from a study of cytomegalovirus exposure and HLA in healthy donors. It was with 60 Vbeta and 13 Jbeta primers that the PCR ran. Measured with immunoSEQ multiplex PCR; TCRdb has only the in-frame clones, and not every one. The data hold roughly 190,000 clones, with 79% observed a single time. Study findings and constraints: The productive fraction for most TCR beta V segments was about 90% or about 30% in an earlier analysis. As immune exposure information, only CMV serostatus was available. Specific recognition of CMV antigens was confirmed in vitro for a few chains (all CMV-associated).

CDR3 length: 14 amino acids. CDR1 is SNHLY, CDR2 FYNNEI, per germline. The V gene end was trimmed by 10 bases and the J gene end by 0 bases; junction bases not matched to a gene: 9. The sequencing input was PBMCs. The chain links TRBV2 to TRBJ2-7; 7 nucleotides line up with TRBD2. This TCR derives from a woman aged 45 to 65 in good health and CMV-seronegative. DNA for the CDR3: TGTGCCACCGCCCGCGGGGGTTACTCCTACGAGCAGTACTTC. Amino acids: CATARGGYSYEQYF.